Sequencing of this T cell receptor beta chain was carried out in a study of blood T cell repertoires in COVID-19. Study-wide context: Some COVID-19 samples were acute and others convalescent; all came from the United States, Italy and Spain.

This clone has only a few counts. The repertoire was sequenced with immunoSEQ multiplex PCR; TCRdb's copy has only in-frame clones and lacks some. The table records some 93,000 clones, roughly 80% of them present only once. This CDR3 is 16 amino acids long. With 5 bases clipped from V and 1 base from J, the junction kept 6 bases outside the gene matches. Germline lookup yields CDR1 SGHTA and CDR2 FQGNSA. The J gene is TRBJ2-5, the V gene TRBV7-2, with 11 bases fitting TRBD2. This TCR was sampled from a human donor in a cohort sampled during active COVID-19. Material: peripheral blood. The CDR3 nucleotides are TGTGCCAGCAGCCCCCAGGGACTAGCGGTCCAAGAGACCCAGTACTTC. Protein: CASSPQGLAVQETQYF.